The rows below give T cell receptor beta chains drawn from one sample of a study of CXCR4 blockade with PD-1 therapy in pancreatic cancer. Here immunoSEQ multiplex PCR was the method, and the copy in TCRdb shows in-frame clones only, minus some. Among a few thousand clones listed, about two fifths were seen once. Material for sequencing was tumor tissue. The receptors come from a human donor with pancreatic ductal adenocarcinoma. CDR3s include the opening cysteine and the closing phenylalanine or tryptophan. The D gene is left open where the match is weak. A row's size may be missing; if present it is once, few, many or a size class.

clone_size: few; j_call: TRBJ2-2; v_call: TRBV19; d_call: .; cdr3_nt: TGTGCCAGTAGTATACAACAGATCACCGGGGAGCTGTTTTTT; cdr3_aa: CASSIQQITGELFF
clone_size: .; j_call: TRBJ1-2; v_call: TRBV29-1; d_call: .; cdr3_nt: TGCAGCGGTGACAGCCCGACTAACTATGGCTACACCTTC; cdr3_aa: CSGDSPTNYGYTF
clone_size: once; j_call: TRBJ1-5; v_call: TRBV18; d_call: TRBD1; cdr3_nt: TGTGCCAGCTCACTGAGCACAGGGGACCAGCCCCAGCATTTT; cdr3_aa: CASSLSTGDQPQHF
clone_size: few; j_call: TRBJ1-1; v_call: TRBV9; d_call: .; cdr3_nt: TGTGCCAGCAGCGATTTACTAGGTACTGAAGCTTTCTTT; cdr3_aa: CASSDLLGTEAFF
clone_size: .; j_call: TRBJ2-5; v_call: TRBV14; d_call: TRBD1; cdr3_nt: TGTGCCAGCAGCCATCCCAGGGGGCACACCTTCCAAGAGACCCAGTACTTC; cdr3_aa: CASSHPRGHTFQETQYF
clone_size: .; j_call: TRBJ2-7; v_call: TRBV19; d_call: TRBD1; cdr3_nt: TGTGCCAGCAACCAACCGGGACAGGGTAACGAGCAGTACTTC; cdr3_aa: CASNQPGQGNEQYF
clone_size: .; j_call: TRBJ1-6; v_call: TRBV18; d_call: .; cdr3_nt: TGTGCCAGCTCACCACAGGGTAGCTATAATTCACCCCTCCACTTT; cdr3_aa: CASSPQGSYNSPLHF
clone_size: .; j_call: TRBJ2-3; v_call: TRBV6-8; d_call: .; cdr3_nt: TGTGCCAGCAGTTACGAACCCTCAAGACAAGATACGCAGTATTTT; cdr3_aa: CASSYEPSRQDTQYF
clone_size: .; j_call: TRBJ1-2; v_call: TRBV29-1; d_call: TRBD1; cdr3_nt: TGCAGCGTTGAAACCCCAGGGGGAGGTATGCATGGCTACACCTTC; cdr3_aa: CSVETPGGGMHGYTF
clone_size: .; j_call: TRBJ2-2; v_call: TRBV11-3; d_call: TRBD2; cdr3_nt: TGTGCCAGCAGCGTCCTAGCGGGGGGCCACACCGGGGAGCTGTTTTTT; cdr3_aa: CASSVLAGGHTGELFF
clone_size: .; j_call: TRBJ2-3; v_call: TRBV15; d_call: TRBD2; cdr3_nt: TGTGCCACCAGCAGAGTAACGGGGGGGTCCGGAGATACGCAGTATTTT; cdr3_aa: CATSRVTGGSGDTQYF
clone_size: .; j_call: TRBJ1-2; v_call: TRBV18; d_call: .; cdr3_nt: TGTGCCAGCTCACCACCCACGCGGAGTAGCTATGGCTACACCTTC; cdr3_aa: CASSPPTRSSYGYTF